Here is one T cell receptor (beta chain) with its context. Its antigen is still unknown. Base qualities were left out, and no much larger clone turns up one base away. This record belongs to a study of shared T cell receptors in the human thymus (dated by TCRdb to the early 2020s). About the full investigation: The study examined how the human thymus generates shared, self-reactive T-cell receptor alpha chains.

Library generation was performed with the immunoSEQ multiplex PCR assay. This is the immuneACCESS table as TCRdb keeps it, with only in-frame sequences that have V and J called. A part of the clones is gone; compared with another copy, unresolved V genes explain less than half, and the rest is unexplained. This sample is represented by more than 550,000 clones; 70% to 90% of them were singletons. The ten largest clones take up roughly 0.01% of the sample. These data were also filed under a second study, of human thymus T cells. As that second study puts it: The donors were immunologically healthy infants in Finland who had open corrective cardiac surgery for congenital heart defects. Thymus tissue was collected as surgical resects that were removed during corrective cardiac surgery. Usage of V and J gene segments appeared to be biased in both the thymic and the peripheral blood repertoires. The related research found that thymic TCR repertoires overlapped highly between unrelated individuals. The study used roughly 8 infant thymus samples plus four related peripheral blood samples to characterize TCR alpha and beta repertoires. Donor ages ranging from roughly 7 to 250 days were recorded, and over 5 male and a couple of female infants were included in the cohort. Thymocytes were released mechanically from tissue and stored at -70 °C as pellets of about 10-34 million cells. Genomic DNA was extracted from frozen cell pellets with a QIAsymphony instrument. Using the immunoSEQ multiplex PCR assay, the TCRB and TCRAD loci were amplified from a standardized quantity of quality-controlled genomic DNA. The amplicons covered the V(D)J region and were long enough to include the CDR3 and to identify the V and J genes. The amplicons were sequenced on an Illumina platform via the commercial immunoSEQ service. Primer bias and sequencing errors were corrected as previously described, and TCRAD and TCRB were defined on the basis of the IMGT database. The repertoires were analysed using immunoSEQ Analyzer 3.0 and VDJTools for basic statistics, V/J segment usage, diversity estimates, rarefaction and pairwise overlap. Diversity was estimated with Chao1, ChaoE, Efron-Thisted, Shannon and inverse Simpson indices, and also on datasets down-sampled to the smallest sample. Repertoire overlap was assessed by strict matching of CDR3 nucleotide sequence, V gene and J gene, and clustering was done by Jaccard-based multidimensional scaling. Thymus samples yielded on average around 810,000 unique TCRB clonotypes, compared with 65,000 to 100,000 from blood samples.

The clonotype originates from a girl less than two years old with a congenital heart defect. Donor details come from another sample of the same person, matched by shared clones. The sample consisted of thymocytes.

This receptor carries the CDR3 CASSQGGQYSNQPQHF. The bases read TGCGCCAGCAGCCAGGGGGGACAGTATAGCAATCAGCCCCAGCATTTT. Recombination joined TRBV4-1 with TRBJ1-5; the central 7 bases match TRBD1. CDR1 and CDR2 are drawn from the germline V gene: MGHRA, YSYEKL. The CDR3, from cysteine to phenylalanine, totals 16 residues. Only the CDR3 part of the read is kept: 48 bases, read in frame from the first base. V has 3 bases trimmed and J has 0 bases trimmed; junction bases matching no gene number 5.